The entry that follows covers one T cell receptor (beta chain) sequence. Its antigen remains unidentified. This entry is derived from a study of response to subunit inactivated influenza vaccine. Study results and limitations: Authors proposed each seasonal influenza vaccination draws in few new T cells.

CDR3 length: 17 amino acids. Germline V gene data show CDR1 as KGHSH and CDR2 as LQKENI. V lost 3 bases and J lost 4; bases outside the gene matches: 10. MiXCR, run by TCRdb on the RT-PCR reads, gives a single entry per CDR3 protein. The sample lists hundreds of thousands of distinct CDR3 sequences, 14% seen once, with roughly 7.2% in the top ten. The clonotype was recovered from a man aged 50 to 59 who received an inactivated influenza vaccine. V gene TRBV18 combines with J gene TRBJ2-1, with 9 bases fitting TRBD2. The sample here was PBMCs from blood, taken 14 days before vaccination. CDR3 amino acids: CASSPWNAGGIYNEQFF. CDR3 DNA sequence: TGTGCCAGCTCACCTTGGAACGCGGGAGGGATTTACAATGAGCAGTTCTTC.